The 25 T cell receptor beta chains reported below all come from one sample, sequenced in a study of blood T cell repertoires in COVID-19. The data were produced by immunoSEQ multiplex PCR, yet TCRdb's version contains in-frame clones alone and is incomplete. In the table there are fewer than 250,000 clones, 83% of which are singletons. Sequences were obtained from peripheral blood. The receptors come from a middle-aged woman with active or convalescent COVID-19.

This chain uses TRBV5-5 with TRBJ1-1, with D maybe TRBD1 (5 bases). This CDR3 spans 13 amino acids. Germline loops: CDR1 SGHKS, CDR2 YYEKEE (reference sequence). Trimming shortened V by 6 bases and J by 1 base, and 10 bases separated the two germline ends. The chain's CDR3 is CASNLGGNTEAFF. Here the CDR3 DNA reads TGTGCCAGCAACCTCGGGGGGAACACTGAAGCTTTCTTT.

The chain couples TRBV14 to TRBJ2-7; possibly TRBD2 for D (5 bases). Germline V lookup: CDR1 SGHDN, CDR2 FVKESK. V dropped 4 bases and J dropped 3 bases, with 10 bases sitting between them. The CDR3 covers 13 residues. In nucleotides, the CDR3 is TGTGCCAGCAGCCTAGGACTTCTCTACGAGCAGTACTTC. Its protein is CASSLGLLYEQYF.

V gene TRBV5-5 combines with J gene TRBJ2-3; the D gene is possibly TRBD2 (6 bases). Germline CDR1 and CDR2: SGHKS and YYEKEE (reference sequence). The germline V and J ends were trimmed by 0 bases and 5 bases, with 13 bases remaining between them. There are 15 residues in the CDR3. CDR3 region: CASSLDLRGVDTQYF. Here the CDR3 DNA reads TGTGCCAGCAGCTTGGATTTGCGGGGTGTAGATACGCAGTATTTT.

The chain carries TRBV15 and TRBJ1-3; D is ambiguous. This CDR3 is built from 13 residues. Germline assignment: CDR1 LNHNV and CDR2 YYDKDF (reference sequence). Trimming removed 5 bases from V and 1 base from J, with 6 bases in between. CDR3 nucleotides: TGTGCCACCAGCCGACTATCTGGAAACACCATATATTTT. Its translation: CATSRLSGNTIYF.

The chain uses TRBV7-8 and TRBJ2-1, with D uncertain. Trimming removed 3 bases from V and 10 bases from J, with 19 bases in between. CDR3 length: 15 amino acids. Per germline, CDR1 SGHVS and CDR2 FQNEAQ. CDR3 sequence: CASSFPRLRSREQFF. The CDR3 DNA reads TGTGCCAGCAGCTTTCCTAGGCTGCGATCGCGGGAGCAGTTCTTC.

The chain links TRBV19 to TRBJ2-7, with 11 bases that match TRBD1. CDR1 LNHDA and CDR2 SQIVND come from the germline V gene (reference sequence). The length of the CDR3 is 15 residues. V was pared by 5 bases and J by 3 bases, with 6 bases of the junction left unmatched. The CDR3, as DNA: TGTGCCAGTAGTGCCGGGACAGGGGGAAGCTACGAGCAGTACTTC. Encoded protein: CASSAGTGGSYEQYF.

CDR3 amino acids: CASSSGGGYGYTF. In DNA, the CDR3 is TGTGCCAGCAGCTCAGGGGGCGGCTATGGCTACACCTTC. V gene TRBV6-5 combines with J gene TRBJ1-2; 8 positions match TRBD1. The CDR3 is made up of 13 amino acids. Germline CDR1 is MNHEY and CDR2 is SVGAGI. V shed 6 bases and J 4 bases; nucleotides not matched to a gene: 4.

The genes are TRBV27 and TRBJ1-1, with 9 nucleotides matching TRBD1. After removal of 6 bases from V and 7 bases from J, the junction contained 6 bases not matched to a gene. Germline V lookup: CDR1 MNHEY, CDR2 SMNVEV (reference sequence). This CDR3 has 13 amino acids. The CDR3 is CASRGTGNLEAFF. CDR3 bases: TGTGCCAGCAGGGGGACAGGGAACCTTGAAGCTTTCTTT.

This chain connects TRBV7-9 to TRBJ1-3, with 10 bases aligning to TRBD1. In germline, CDR1 is SEHNR, CDR2 FQNEAQ (reference sequence). The V and J ends lost 5 bases and 7 bases, in that order; junction bases with no gene match: 11. CDR3 size: 16 residues. CDR3 nucleotides: TGTGCCAGCAGCCCCCGAACCGGGACAGGGGCCAACACCATATATTTT. The encoded protein is CASSPRTGTGANTIYF.

The chain combines TRBV7-9 with TRBJ2-3; weak D call: TRBD1 (6 bases). The CDR3 runs 15 residues. CDR1 is SEHNR and CDR2 is FQNEAQ in the germline V gene (reference sequence). V was shortened by 4 bases and J by 0 bases, with 11 bases between the two germline ends. CDR3 DNA: TGTGCCAGCAGCTCAGACAGGCAGAGCACAGATACGCAGTATTTT. Translated, it gives CASSSDRQSTDTQYF.

Written as DNA, the CDR3 is TGTGCCAGCAGCTCATATTTAAAGGGGGCTGGCACTGAAGCTTTCTTT. Its protein is CASSSYLKGAGTEAFF. This chain uses TRBV7-9 with TRBJ1-1; the match to TRBD1 covers 7 bases. CDR3 length: 16 residues. Germline trimming cut 4 bases from V and 4 bases from J; bases unmatched to any gene: 12. Germline loops: CDR1 SEHNR, CDR2 FQNEAQ (reference sequence).

The chain is built from TRBV6-1 and TRBJ1-1, with D unresolved. V was pared by 2 bases and J by 2 bases, with 12 bases between. Germline V gene lookup returns CDR1 MNHNS and CDR2 SASEGT. CDR3 size: 15 residues. Here the CDR3 reads CASSEYHAVNTEAFF. The CDR3 DNA reads TGTGCCAGCAGTGAATACCATGCGGTCAACACTGAAGCTTTCTTT.

The chain recombines TRBV19 with TRBJ2-7; 7 nucleotides match TRBD2. V dropped 3 bases and J dropped 7; count of bases not matched to a gene: 6. This CDR3 has 13 residues. Germline loops: CDR1 LNHDA, CDR2 SQIVND (reference sequence). In DNA, the CDR3 is TGTGCCAGTAGTATGAGGGGAGGGCAGGAGCAGTACTTC. This gives the protein CASSMRGGQEQYF.

The rearrangement links TRBV30 to TRBJ1-1; 7 bases are a match to TRBD1. The CDR3 spans 13 residues. Germline assignment: CDR1 GTSNPN and CDR2 SVGIG (reference sequence). V gave up 4 bases and J gave up 5 bases; unmatched junction bases: 7. The chain's CDR3 is CAWIPGGWTEAFF. CDR3 nucleotide sequence: TGTGCCTGGATCCCAGGGGGTTGGACTGAAGCTTTCTTT.

The chain links TRBV28 to TRBJ1-3; 11 bases line up with TRBD1. V was clipped by 2 bases and J by 0 bases; unmatched bases: 3. The germline V gene has CDR1 MDHEN and CDR2 SYDVKM. CDR3 length equals 17 residues. CDR3 coding DNA: TGTGCCAGCAGTTTACTCGGGACAGGGGGCTCTGGAAACACCATATATTTT. As protein: CASSLLGTGGSGNTIYF.

The CDR3 DNA sequence: TGTGCCAGCAGTTTAGGGACAGAGTTTTTGGGGGGCAATGAGCAGTTCTTC. Its protein product is CASSLGTEFLGGNEQFF. The chain employs TRBV28 and TRBJ2-1; the D gene is possibly TRBD1 (7 bases). V was trimmed by 2 bases and J by 6 bases, leaving 20 bases between them. The CDR3 length is 17 residues. Looked up from germline, CDR1 is MDHEN and CDR2 is SYDVKM. Together with reference TRBV28 and TRBJ2-1, the CDR3 gives the full variable domain: DVKVTQSSRYLVKRTGEKVFLECVQDMDHENMFWYRQDPGLGLRLIYFSYDVKMKEKGDIPEGYSVSREKKERFSLILESASTNQTSMYLCASSLGTEFLGGNEQFFGPGTRLTVL.

The gene calls are TRBV19 and TRBJ2-7, with a tentative D call TRBD2 (5 bases). The CDR3 sequence is 12 residues long. Germline V gene data show CDR1 as LNHDA and CDR2 as SQIVND (reference sequence). V was cut by 6 bases and J by 3 bases, with 9 bases left in between. The CDR3 DNA reads as TGTGCCAGTAGGGGAGCTTACTACGAGCAGTACTTC. Protein sequence: CASRGAYYEQYF. Variable domain in full (rest from reference TRBV19 and TRBJ2-7): DGGITQSPKYLFRKEGQNVTLSCEQNLNHDAMYWYRQDPGQGLRLIYYSQIVNDFQKGDIAEGYSVSREKKESFPLTVTSAQKNPTAFYLCASRGAYYEQYFGPGTRLTVT.

The chain recombines TRBV11-2 with TRBJ2-7; D may be TRBD2 (5 bases). The V gene's germline CDR1 is SGHAT and CDR2 FQNNGV. This CDR3 contains 17 residues. The V end was cut by 1 base, the J end by 5 bases, with 21 bases between. The CDR3 region is CASSLGVVGLWAHEQYF. The CDR3 DNA follows: TGTGCCAGCAGCTTAGGGGTGGTCGGACTGTGGGCCCACGAGCAGTACTTC.

The rearrangement uses TRBV11-2 and TRBJ2-3; TRBD2 might be the D (5 bases). Germline V gene sequence: CDR1 SGHAT, CDR2 FQNNGV. V was trimmed by 5 bases and J by 2 bases, leaving 17 bases between them. This CDR3 is 16 amino acids long. The CDR3 loop reads CASSPRALGYTDTQYF. In DNA form, the CDR3 reads TGTGCCAGCAGCCCGCGGGCCTTGGGGTACACAGATACGCAGTATTTT.

The rearrangement uses TRBV2 and TRBJ2-3, with D possibly TRBD1 on 5 matching bases. Trimming shortened V by 3 bases and J by 3 bases, and 13 bases separated the two germline ends. The CDR3 contains 15 residues. The germline V gene encodes CDR1 SNHLY and CDR2 FYNNEI. The CDR3 nucleotides read TGTGCCAGCAGTGATCGTGGGGCCCTTACAGATACGCAGTATTTT. Encoded protein: CASSDRGALTDTQYF.

V gene TRBV3-1 (or the pseudogene TRBV3-2) combines with J gene TRBJ2-7, with 9 bases identical to TRBD1. Losses at the gene ends were 4 bases for V and 4 bases for J; bases not matched to a gene: 2. The CDR3 sequence is 13 residues long. CDR1 and CDR2 (germline): LGHDT, YNNKEL (reference sequence). The CDR3 protein is CASSRGQGYEQYF. The CDR3 region has the DNA TGTGCCAGCAGCCGGGGACAGGGATACGAGCAGTACTTC.

V gene TRBV19 combines with J gene TRBJ1-2; 9 positions agree with TRBD1. CDR1 LNHDA and CDR2 SQIVND come from the germline V gene (reference sequence). Trimming cost V 9 bases and J 1 base; bases outside gene matches: 9. The CDR3 sequence is 15 residues long. The CDR3 sequence is CASSNRGRSNYGYTF. The CDR3 region has the DNA TGTGCCAGCAGCAACAGGGGGCGAAGTAACTATGGCTACACCTTC.

This clone has a handful of counts. The chain employs TRBV25-1 and TRBJ2-7; 8 nucleotides align to TRBD1. Trimming cost V 5 bases and J 3 bases; bases outside gene matches: 18. The CDR3 length is 18 residues. CDR1 MGHDK and CDR2 SYGVNS come from the germline V gene. The CDR3 reads CASSIRSLPGTGRYEQYF. CDR3 coding DNA: TGTGCCAGCAGTATACGGAGTCTTCCCGGGACAGGCCGCTACGAGCAGTACTTC.

The rearrangement links TRBV3-1 (or the pseudogene TRBV3-2) to TRBJ1-2, with 7 bases identical to TRBD1. Germline CDR1 LGHDT, CDR2 YNNKEL (reference sequence). The CDR3 is 17 residues long. V dropped 0 bases and J dropped 4; count of bases not matched to a gene: 11. CDR3 DNA: TGTGCCAGCAGCCAAGATACCCGGACAGGCTCGTCCTATGGCTACACCTTC. This codes for CASSQDTRTGSSYGYTF.

The chain employs TRBV6-5 and TRBJ1-2; unclear D gene. CDR3 length equals 14 residues. The ends were cut back, 5 bases at V and 4 bases at J, with 14 bases in the middle. Germline lookup yields CDR1 MNHEY and CDR2 SVGAGI. The CDR3 DNA reads TGTGCCAGCAGTCGCGGACTGACCCTCTATGGCTACACCTTC. Amino acids: CASSRGLTLYGYTF.